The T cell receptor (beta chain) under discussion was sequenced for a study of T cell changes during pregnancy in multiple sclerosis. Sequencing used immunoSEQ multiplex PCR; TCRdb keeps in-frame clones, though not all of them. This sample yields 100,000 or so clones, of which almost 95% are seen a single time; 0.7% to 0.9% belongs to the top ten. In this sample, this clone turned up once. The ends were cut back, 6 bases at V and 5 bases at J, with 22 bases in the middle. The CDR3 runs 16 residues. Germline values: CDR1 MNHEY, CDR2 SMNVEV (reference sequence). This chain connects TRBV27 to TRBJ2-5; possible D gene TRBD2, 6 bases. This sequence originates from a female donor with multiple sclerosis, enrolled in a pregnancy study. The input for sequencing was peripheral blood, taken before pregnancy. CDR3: CASRTGLAIVGETQYF. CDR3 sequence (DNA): TGTGCCAGCAGAACAGGTCTAGCGATCGTAGGTGAGACCCAGTACTTC.